The sequence of this TCR beta chain was determined in a study of T cells in Graves' hyperthyroidism and ophthalmopathy. Whole-study results and caveats: The model made its ophthalmopathy prediction, and onset followed a median around 6.5 months later.

Losses at the gene ends were 1 base for V and 2 bases for J; bases not matched to a gene: 19. CDR1 and CDR2 (germline): SGHNT, YENEEA. CDR3 length equals 22 residues. Ophthalmopathy patients showed a Clinical Activity Score of at least 3, NOSPECS grade of at least 4 and duration under 3 months. Note on this clonotype: The antigen is unknown.

Amplification targeted TCR beta CDR3 regions from RNA transcripts. The primer set for the first-round RT-PCR of the TCR CDR3 was HTBI. A single record per CDR3 protein comes from TCRdb applying MiXCR to the multiplex PCR reads. Of about 410,000 distinct CDR3 sequences in the sample, about 15% were seen once. The sample comprised blood. The sequence derives from a woman in her 30s with Graves' ophthalmopathy. The J gene is TRBJ2-3, the V gene TRBV11-3, with 12 bases identical to TRBD2. The CDR3 spells CASSLAESPNSGLAGDTDTQYF. The DNA for the CDR3 is TGTGCCAGCAGCTTAGCTGAGTCCCCGAACTCGGGACTAGCGGGTGACACAGATACGCAGTATTTT.